The rows below give T cell receptor beta chains drawn from one sample of a study of molecular identifiers for immune sequencing clone quantification. Each CDR3 protein gets one entry after TCRdb re-called the PCR reads with MiXCR. The table lists fewer than 350,000 distinct CDR3 sequences, about 21% of them singletons. The specimen sequenced was naive CD8+ T cells from blood, with Jurkat cell RNA spiked in. The receptors here all came from a human donor in good health. Some libraries in this study had Jurkat cell RNA spiked in. Both conserved end residues are part of each CDR3. D genes are given only for firm matches. Clone sizes are given selectively: once, few, many, or a class where the clone is expanded.

v_gene	d_gene	j_gene	abundance	CDR3aa	CDR3nt
TRBV12-3/TRBV12-4	NA	TRBJ2-7	many	CASSPSQGYSYEQYF	TGTGCCAGCAGTCCAAGCCAGGGATACTCCTACGAGCAGTACTTC
TRBV2	NA	TRBJ2-3	NA	CATVDPARADTQYF	TGTGCCACGGTCGATCCCGCACGGGCAGATACGCAGTATTTT
TRBV6-1	NA	TRBJ2-7	few	CASSEDNVYEQYF	TGTGCCAGCAGTGAAGACAATGTGTACGAGCAGTACTTC
TRBV10-2	NA	TRBJ1-3	many	CASSSTDSGNTIYF	TGCGCCAGCAGTTCGACAGACTCTGGAAACACCATATATTTT
TRBV29-1	NA	TRBJ1-1	many	CSPRVGTEAFF	TGCAGCCCGAGGGTCGGAACTGAAGCTTTCTTT
TRBV7-6	NA	TRBJ2-5	NA	CASSLVGRAQETQHF	TGTGCCAGCAGCTTAGTCGGCCGGGCCCAAGAGACCCAGCACTTC
TRBV10-2	NA	TRBJ1-4	NA	CASRWSNEKLFF	TGCGCCAGCAGGTGGAGTAATGAAAAACTGTTTTTT
TRBV5-1	TRBD1	TRBJ2-3	many	CASSLGQGQDTQYF	TGCGCCAGCAGCCTGGGACAGGGACAAGATACGCAGTATTTT
TRBV4-1	NA	TRBJ2-1	many	CASSQVPLQAIKFF	TGCGCCAGCAGCCAGGTCCCGCTTCAGGCTATTAAGTTCTTC
TRBV19	NA	TRBJ1-4	many	CASSMFSPTNEKLFF	TGTGCCAGTAGTATGTTCTCCCCAACTAATGAAAAACTGTTTTTT
TRBV29-1	TRBD2	TRBJ2-3	NA	CSAPPAGDTDTHYF	TGCAGCGCTCCACCAGCGGGGGACACAGATACGCATTATTTT
TRBV29-1	NA	TRBJ2-7	many	CSVYIGGAYEQYF	TGCAGCGTCTACATCGGTGGGGCCTACGAGCAGTACTTC
TRBV29-1	NA	TRBJ2-3	many	CSVETSSTDTQYF	TGCAGCGTTGAAACAAGTAGTACAGATACGCAGTATTTT
TRBV6-1	NA	TRBJ1-5	many	CASSQGWQPQHF	TGTGCCAGCAGTCAGGGGTGGCAGCCCCAGCATTTT
TRBV2	NA	TRBJ2-7	many	CASSELVPYEQYF	TGTGCCAGCAGTGAGTTGGTACCCTACGAGCAGTACTTC
TRBV18	NA	TRBJ1-2	NA	CASSSDVGYGYTF	TGTGCCAGCTCATCCGACGTGGGCTATGGCTACACCTTC
TRBV28	NA	TRBJ1-5	many	CASSFTEVNQPQHF	TGTGCCAGCAGTTTTACAGAAGTCAATCAGCCCCAGCATTTT
TRBV7-3	TRBD2	TRBJ2-1	few	CASSPLAGGSNEQFF	TGTGCCAGCAGCCCCCTAGCGGGAGGATCGAATGAGCAGTTCTTC